What follows describes a single TCR beta chain. The sample holds a few counts of this clone. The antigen it binds to is not known. Base qualities are missing; no much larger clone stands one base away. The protocol used for the library was the immunoSEQ multiplex PCR assay. Imported from immuneACCESS, the table was reduced by TCRdb to in-frame sequences with V and J called. These copies leave out some clones; in studies compared against another copy, an unresolved V gene accounts for under half, and the cause of the remainder is not known. The sample table shows fewer than 200,000 clones, and 90% to 95% are seen once. The ten top clones hold 14% of the sample. This sample was included in a study of control samples from healthy donors and cancer patients (dated by TCRdb to 2018 to 2020). Including the terminal cysteine and phenylalanine, the CDR3 comprises 14 residues. Only the CDR3 region is kept as DNA, spanning 42 bases read in frame from base 1. The germline V gene provides CDR1 KGHDR and CDR2 SFDVKD. The trim is 4 bases for V and 1 base for J, with a gap of 7 bases between the germline ends.

The sequencing input was PBMCs. The sequence came from a man aged 55 to 70 with colorectal cancer. The sequence is built from TRBV24-1 and TRBJ1-5; a tentative D match to TRBD1 spans 5 bases. The CDR3: CATSEGGSNQPQHF. The nucleotide sequence reads TGTGCCACCAGTGAGGGGGGGAGCAATCAGCCCCAGCATTTT.